The sequence of this T cell receptor beta chain was determined in a study of beta chain features in type 1 diabetes (dated by TCRdb to 2017 to 2018). Background for the entire study: No differences in mean age, gender distribution, total cell number or subset yield were found between patients and healthy donors. In the study, recently diagnosed type 1 diabetes patients and matched healthy donors were compared on the TCRB repertoires of their sorted circulating CD4+ T cell subsets. Whereas all 30 or so donors provided naive and central memory subsets, regulatory and stem cell-like memory subsets were isolated from just 8 patients and about eight healthy donors. A total of 85 million to 110 million sorted cells were examined across all samples, and RNA yield correlated strongly with the number of cells per subset. The paper as a whole reports these results and caveats: Because small numbers of individuals were included in the HLA sub-analyses, any influence of HLA type on TCRB rearrangement was left unresolved. Because cDNA was sequenced instead of genomic DNA, highly expressing activated cells could be over-represented, though the groups showed no difference in activation or CD3 levels. PCR may preferentially amplify shorter templates, but because patient and control samples were amplified and corrected together, any resulting skew would affect both groups equally. The naive, central memory and regulatory TCRB repertoires appeared to resemble one another more closely among patients than among healthy donors. Patients with type 1 diabetes made fewer insertions and deleted more nucleotides at VDJ recombination sites, implying thymic rearrangement abnormalities. A moderate but significant shortening of TCRB CDR3 length was observed in type 1 diabetes patients in all four CD4+ subsets.

This clone was detected a few times. Its target antigen remains unknown. The junction differs from germline at one of its ends, possibly a read error. Each donor gave one peripheral blood draw, averaging approximately 0.11 L, which was collected into heparinised tubes. A BD FACSAria II was used to sort naive, central memory, regulatory and stem cell-like memory CD4+ T cells with a panel that included CD45RO, CCR7, CD25, CD127, CD95 and CD27. All sorted populations exceeded 98% purity. PBMCs were isolated right away by Lymphoprep density gradient centrifugation and were stained directly, without culture. To minimize batch effects, samples were stained and sorted in pairs, one healthy donor with one patient per experiment. Via the germline V gene (reference sequence), CDR1 is SEHNR and CDR2 FQNEAQ. The cysteine opens and the phenylalanine closes a CDR3 of 15 amino acids. The only DNA kept is the CDR3, 45 bases in frame from the first base.

The entire amount of isolated RNA was reverse transcribed using the High Capacity cDNA Reverse Transcription Kit, so the sequenced TCRB transcripts were expressed ones. Deep immunoSEQ sequencing was performed on naive, central memory and regulatory T cell samples, with an average of about 3.57 million total reads per sample. After sorted cells were lysed in RLT buffer, RNA was extracted with DNase-treated RNeasy Micro or Mini kits, with the choice depending on cell number. Each cell subset was processed separately to prevent cross-contamination, with patient and healthy donor samples processed together. TCRB sequences were amplified from cDNA with the immunoSEQ multiplex PCR, producing 87-bp fragments spanning the CDR3 region. Sequencing of the amplicons was done on the Illumina HiSeq platform. The published analysis was carried out like this. PCR bias was computationally corrected using synthetic template baselines, reads within Hamming distance 2 were collapsed, and singletons that could not be merged were discarded. Reads were aligned against IMGT to assign V, D and J genes, CDR3 length and insertions or deletions at six rearrangement sites. Clonotype counts were normalized to sorted cell number within each subset before computing true diversity and Gini coefficients with the tcR R package. Repertoire sharing was quantified using the overlap coefficient calculated on TCRB nucleotide sequences. Out-of-frame TCRB sequences from naive cells were analyzed to stand in for the pre-selection repertoire. Entries here come from immuneACCESS through TCRdb and include only in-frame sequences with V and J called. Some clones fail to appear in such tables; in the studies checked, an unresolved V gene covers under half of the shortfall, and the cause of the remainder is unknown. V, J and clone size are those of that table, while D and trimming were read from the DNA. This sample comprises fewer than 300,000 clones, roughly 20% of them detected only once. The ten most abundant clones make up less than 0.03% of the sample.

Input material: naive CD4+ T cells from blood. This specimen's cell subset or site label, interpreted: true naive CD4+ T cells. Recombination connected TRBV7-9 to TRBJ2-2, and TRBD2 matches 9 of the central bases. The receptor comes from a woman aged 40 to 49 with type 1 diabetes. The DNA sequence follows: TGTGCCAGCAGCATAGCGGGAGATGGCACCGGGGAGCTGTTTTTT. This sequence encodes CASSIAGDGTGELFF.